The count of the clone carrying this T cell receptor (beta chain) is one. These data belong to a study of blood T cell repertoires in COVID-19. The wider study: Samples representing acute and convalescent COVID-19 were sourced from the United States, Italy and Spain. T cells, B-cell-depleted T cells, or PBMCs supplied cDNA or gDNA.

The ends were cut back, 0 bases at V and 4 bases at J, with 33 bases in the middle. The CDR3 is 22 residues long. The germline CDR1 and CDR2 sequences are LGHNA and YNFKEQ. How the authors handled the data: Nucleated cell counts were estimated from reference gene primer amplification. Clones were read by immunoSEQ multiplex PCR, and TCRdb kept only the in-frame ones, dropping some. Clone size and V and J calls were adopted from that table, with D and trimming inferred from the DNA. Of about 160,000 clones in the sample, about 85% were seen once. This clonotype originated in a man aged 65 to 85 who had recovered from COVID-19. Material for sequencing was peripheral blood. The chain recombines TRBV4-2 with TRBJ2-5; D is possibly TRBD1 (5 bases). CDR3 nucleotides: TGTGCCAGCAGCCAAGAACTTGGGGCCCCCACTCAAGCAGCGCACGCCAGAGAGACCCAGTACTTC. It specifies CASSQELGAPTQAAHARETQYF.